One sample yielded the 6 T cell receptor beta chains listed below, sequenced in a study of T cell responses to AZD1222 COVID-19 vaccine. The assay was immunoSEQ multiplex PCR, and TCRdb's table has in-frame clones only and misses some. The repertoire holds about 200,000 clones, with 70% to 90% as singletons. Source: peripheral blood, taken on day 0 of AZD1222 vaccination. The source is an adult in good health.

This clone came up once. The chain employs TRBV7-9 and TRBJ1-5; no clear D. Trimming cost V 5 bases and J 3 bases, with 11 bases left between them. CDR1 and CDR2 (germline): SEHNR, FQNEAQ (reference sequence). This CDR3 has 14 residues. For the CDR3, the DNA is TGTGCCAGCAGCCCGCCAATAACCAATCAGCCCCAGCATTTT. Translating it yields CASSPPITNQPQHF.

As concerns this clone: The sample contains more than one DNA sequence encoding this CDR3. This sequence joins TRBV5-1 and TRBJ2-1; D may be TRBD2 (6 bases). The V end lost 4 bases, the J end lost 0 bases, and 11 bases lay between the germline ends. In germline, CDR1 is SGHRS, CDR2 YFSETQ. This CDR3 comprises 15 residues. In DNA form, the CDR3 reads TGCGCCAGCAGCCGGGACGGGAGCTCCTACAATGAGCAGTTCTTC. Its translation: CASSRDGSSYNEQFF.

This chain uses TRBV10-2 with TRBJ2-7, with D perhaps matching TRBD2 (6 bases). Between the trimmed V and J ends, which lost 4 bases and 1 base, there was a span of 8 bases. This CDR3 is built from 13 residues. The germline CDR1 and CDR2 sequences are WSHSY and SAAADI. DNA for the CDR3: TGCGCCAGCAGTGCGGGACTTTCCTACGAGCAGTACTTC. This gives the protein CASSAGLSYEQYF.

The chain couples TRBV6-5 to TRBJ1-5; a weak D match, TRBD1 (6 bases). CDR1 is MNHEY and CDR2 is SVGAGI in the germline V gene. With 5 bases removed from V and 2 bases from J, the gap between germline ends came to 10 bases. This CDR3 is 14 amino acids long. The CDR3 sequence: CASSQDSRNQPQHF. CDR3 DNA: TGTGCCAGCAGTCAGGACAGTCGCAATCAGCCCCAGCATTTT.

The gene calls are TRBV2 and TRBJ1-5; perhaps TRBD1 as D (6 bases). The CDR3 sequence is 16 residues long. From germline, CDR1 is SNHLY and CDR2 FYNNEI. Trimming pared 4 bases from V and 2 bases from J, leaving 15 bases between. CDR3 DNA: TGTGCCAGCAGTGGCAGGGGAAACCACGGCAATCAGCCCCAGCATTTT. Its translation is CASSGRGNHGNQPQHF.

Worth noting for this clone: The sample has other DNA sequences that encode this CDR3 too. J is TRBJ1-3 and V is TRBV5-1, with D hard to call. This CDR3 contains 15 residues. Trimming shortened V by 0 bases and J by 4 bases, and 11 bases separated the two germline ends. The germline gives CDR1 SGHRS, CDR2 YFSETQ. This CDR3 is CASSLAQGPGNTIYF. CDR3 DNA: TGCGCCAGCAGCTTGGCTCAAGGGCCGGGAAACACCATATATTTT.